This T cell receptor beta chain was recorded in a study of T cell changes during pregnancy in multiple sclerosis. Clones were read by immunoSEQ multiplex PCR, and TCRdb kept only the in-frame ones, dropping some. The sample yields more than 20,000 clones, about 82% seen once. Germline V CDR1 and CDR2: MRHNA, SNTAGT. This CDR3 comprises 19 residues. V shed 4 bases and J 0 bases; nucleotides not matched to a gene: 7. This clone was detected only a few times. The starting material was CD8+ T cells from peripheral blood mononuclear cells, obtained in the first trimester of pregnancy. The chain couples TRBV6-4 to TRBJ2-3; 16 bases align to TRBD2. The TCR sequence derives from a female donor in good health, enrolled as a control in a pregnancy study. CDR3 sequence: CASSATGTSGGGSTDTQYF. In DNA form, the CDR3 reads TGTGCCAGCAGTGCCACCGGGACTAGCGGGGGGGGCAGCACAGATACGCAGTATTTT.